Listed here are 10 T cell receptor beta chains from one sample, sequenced in a study of OX40 agonist ivuxolimab in advanced cancers. Receptors were amplified or captured by the immunoSEQ multiplex PCR assay. Drawn from immuneACCESS, this table holds only the in-frame rearrangements with V and J called that TCRdb kept. Clones are partly lost; checked studies trace under half to an unresolved V gene and leave the rest unexplained. This sample holds around 150,000 clones; roughly nine tenths were observed only once. Less than 1.1% of the sample lies in the top ten. The specimen comprised CD4+ or CD8+ T cells sorted from blood, sampled in a trial of the OX40 agonist ivuxolimab. Receptor source: an adult with an advanced solid tumor such as melanoma, head and neck, liver or kidney cancer.

The count of this clone is one. This chain links TRBV2 with TRBJ1-3; D unclear. V lost 6 bases, J lost 0 bases, and 12 bases lay in between. Per the germline V gene, CDR1 is SNHLY and CDR2 is FYNNEI. The CDR3 is 15 amino acids. In DNA, the CDR3 is TGTGCCAGCAGGCCCAACGTCGACTCTGGAAACACCATATATTTT. Its translation: CASRPNVDSGNTIYF.

The rearrangement uses TRBV4-1 and TRBJ2-7; 8 bases agree with TRBD2. CDR1 is MGHRA, CDR2 YSYEKL, per germline. Losses at the gene ends were 1 base for V and 0 bases for J; bases not matched to a gene: 11. The CDR3 is made up of 18 amino acids. The CDR3 DNA sequence: TGCGCCAGCAGCCAAGGCGCTCCTTTCAGCGGGAGCTCCTACGAGCAGTACTTC. Translating it yields CASSQGAPFSGSSYEQYF.

This sequence joins TRBV5-1 and TRBJ1-5; possibly TRBD1 for D (5 bases). The CDR3 consists of 15 residues. V was trimmed by 0 bases and J by 1 base, leaving 8 bases between them. Germline V gene data show CDR1 as SGHRS and CDR2 as YFSETQ. The CDR3 spells CASSLVGESNQPQHF. The CDR3 region has the DNA TGCGCCAGCAGCTTGGTAGGGGAAAGCAATCAGCCCCAGCATTTT.

The rearrangement links TRBV28 to TRBJ2-3; 8 bases agree with TRBD1. J gave up 7 bases and V 3 bases, and 6 bases lay outside the gene matches. Per germline, CDR1 MDHEN and CDR2 SYDVKM. The CDR3 consists of 14 residues. The CDR3 spells CASSLSRGQNTQYF. DNA of the CDR3: TGTGCCAGCAGTTTGTCCAGGGGGCAAAATACGCAGTATTTT.

This clone has only one observation. The gene calls are TRBV7-3 and TRBJ2-7, with a weak D call TRBD1 (7 bases). The germline gives CDR1 SGHTA, CDR2 FQGTGA. Trimming took 2 bases from V and 4 from J, leaving 15 bases between them. There are 15 residues in the CDR3. DNA of the CDR3: TGTGCCAGCAGCTTACAGGGGGGAGCCCCTTACGAGCAGTACTTC. This encodes CASSLQGGAPYEQYF.

This chain connects TRBV18 to TRBJ2-7; no clear D gene. The CDR3 loop spans 11 amino acids. The V and J ends lost 3 bases and 5 bases respectively, with 5 bases between them. Germline V gene data show CDR1 as KGHSH and CDR2 as LQKENI. The CDR3 loop reads CASSPNHEQYF. In DNA, the CDR3 is TGTGCCAGCTCACCCAACCACGAGCAGTACTTC.

The chain joins TRBV14 to TRBJ2-5; D might be TRBD1 (6 bases). The CDR3 totals 15 residues. Trimming removed 1 base at V and 7 bases at J, with 16 bases between. Germline-derived CDR1 and CDR2 are SGHDN and FVKESK. This chain's CDR3 is CASSQVPGAPGTQYF. The DNA of the CDR3 is TGTGCCAGCAGCCAAGTTCCAGGGGCCCCAGGGACCCAGTACTTC.

Written as DNA, the CDR3 is TGTGCCAGTAGCATTCCGACAGGGACCTACAATCAGCCCCAGCATTTT. Protein: CASSIPTGTYNQPQHF. The chain combines TRBV19 with TRBJ1-5, with 7 bases fitting TRBD1. The CDR3 contains 16 residues. In germline, CDR1 is LNHDA, CDR2 SQIVND (reference sequence). J was trimmed by 3 bases and V by 6 bases; bases with no gene match: 11.

The chain couples TRBV14 to TRBJ2-3; 11 bases agree with TRBD2. This CDR3 has 16 amino acids. V gave up 3 bases and J gave up 2 bases; unmatched junction bases: 4. The germline CDR1 and CDR2 sequences are SGHDN and FVKESK. Here the CDR3 DNA reads TGTGCCAGCAGCCATAAACTAGCGGGAGCCACAGATACGCAGTATTTT. Its translation: CASSHKLAGATDTQYF.

The gene calls are TRBV9 and TRBJ1-2; 9 bases line up with TRBD1. The germline gives CDR1 SGDLS, CDR2 YYNGEE. The CDR3 contains 14 residues. With 5 bases clipped from V and 3 bases from J, the junction kept 5 bases outside the gene matches. The CDR3 nucleotides read TGTGCCAGCAGTTTTACAGGGGGCCACTATGGCTACACCTTC. Protein product: CASSFTGGHYGYTF.